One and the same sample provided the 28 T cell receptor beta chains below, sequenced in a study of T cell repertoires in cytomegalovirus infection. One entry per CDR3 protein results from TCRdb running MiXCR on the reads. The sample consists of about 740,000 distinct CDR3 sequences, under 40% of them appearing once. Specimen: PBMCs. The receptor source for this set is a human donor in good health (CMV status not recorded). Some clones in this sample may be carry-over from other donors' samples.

CDR3 sequence reads: CASSLAQGTREQYF. CDR3 nucleotides: TGTGCCAGCAGCTTAGCCCAGGGGACCCGCGAGCAGTACTTC. The genes are TRBV7-2 and TRBJ2-7; tentatively, D is TRBD1 (6 bases). The CDR3 spans 14 residues. Germline CDR1 is SGHTA and CDR2 is FQGNSA. With 0 bases removed from V and 6 bases from J, the gap between germline ends came to 12 bases.

CDR3 in amino acids: CAISDSTGPNYGYTF. The CDR3 DNA reads TGTGCCATCAGTGATAGTACAGGGCCTAACTATGGCTACACCTTC. The V and J genes are TRBV10-3 and TRBJ1-2; perhaps TRBD1 as D (6 bases). Germline V gives CDR1 ENHRY, CDR2 SYGVKD. CDR3 length equals 15 residues. Trimming removed 3 bases from V and 0 bases from J, with 11 bases in between.

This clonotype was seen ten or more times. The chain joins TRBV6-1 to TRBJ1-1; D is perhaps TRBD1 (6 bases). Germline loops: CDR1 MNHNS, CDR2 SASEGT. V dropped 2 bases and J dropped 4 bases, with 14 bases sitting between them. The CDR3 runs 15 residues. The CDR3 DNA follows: TGTGCCAGCAGTGAATCCCCAGGGGCCCCCACTGAAGCTTTCTTT. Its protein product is CASSESPGAPTEAFF.

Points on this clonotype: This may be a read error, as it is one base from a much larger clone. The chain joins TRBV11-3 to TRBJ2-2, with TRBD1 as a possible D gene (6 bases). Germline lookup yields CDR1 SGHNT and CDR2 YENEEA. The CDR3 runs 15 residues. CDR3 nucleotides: TGTACCAGCTCGAAGGGACAACCGAACACCGGGGAGCTGTTTTTT. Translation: CTSSKGQPNTGELFF.

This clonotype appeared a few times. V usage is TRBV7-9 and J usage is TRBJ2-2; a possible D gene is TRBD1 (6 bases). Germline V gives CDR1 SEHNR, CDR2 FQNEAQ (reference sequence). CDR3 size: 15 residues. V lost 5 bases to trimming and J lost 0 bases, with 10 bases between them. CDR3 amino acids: CASSTDSSNTGELFF. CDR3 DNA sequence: TGTGCCAGCAGCACGGACAGCTCGAACACCGGGGAGCTGTTTTTT.

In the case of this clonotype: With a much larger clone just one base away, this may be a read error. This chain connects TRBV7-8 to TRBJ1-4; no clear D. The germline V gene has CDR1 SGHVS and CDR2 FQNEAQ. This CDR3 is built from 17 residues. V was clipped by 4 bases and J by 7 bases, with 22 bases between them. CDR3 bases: TGTGCCAGCAGCTCCTCCCGGGTAGGGCAAGTCAGTGAAAAACTGTTTTTT. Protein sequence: CASSSSRVGQVSEKLFF. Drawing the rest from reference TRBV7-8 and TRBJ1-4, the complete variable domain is GAGVSQSPRYKVAKRGQDVALRCDPISGHVSLFWYQQALGQGPEFLTYFQNEAQLDKSGLPSDRFFAERPEGSVSTLKIQRTQQEDSAVYLCASSSSRVGQVSEKLFFGSGTQLSVL.

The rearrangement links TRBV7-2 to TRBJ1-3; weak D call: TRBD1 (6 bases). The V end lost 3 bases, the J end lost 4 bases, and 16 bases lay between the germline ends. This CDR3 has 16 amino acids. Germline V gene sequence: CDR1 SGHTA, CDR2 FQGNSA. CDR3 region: CASSFEGGGVGNTIYF. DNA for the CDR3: TGTGCCAGCAGCTTTGAAGGGGGGGGGGTGGGAAACACCATATATTTT.

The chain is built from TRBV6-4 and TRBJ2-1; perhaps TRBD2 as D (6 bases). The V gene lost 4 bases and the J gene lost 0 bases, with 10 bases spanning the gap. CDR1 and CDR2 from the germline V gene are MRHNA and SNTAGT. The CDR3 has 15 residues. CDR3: CASSVIGGSYNEQFF. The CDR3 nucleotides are TGTGCCAGCAGTGTAATCGGGGGCTCCTACAATGAGCAGTTCTTC.

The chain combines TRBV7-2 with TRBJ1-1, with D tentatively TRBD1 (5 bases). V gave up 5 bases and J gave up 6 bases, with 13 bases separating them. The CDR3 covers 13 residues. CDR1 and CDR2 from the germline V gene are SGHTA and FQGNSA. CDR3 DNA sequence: TGTGCCAGCAGCCCTCAGGGTCTCGCTGAAGCTTTCTTT. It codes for CASSPQGLAEAFF.

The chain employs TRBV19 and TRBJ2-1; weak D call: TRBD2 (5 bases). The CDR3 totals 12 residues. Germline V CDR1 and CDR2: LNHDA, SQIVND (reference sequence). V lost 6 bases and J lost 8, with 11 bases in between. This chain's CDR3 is CASSGGLDEQFF. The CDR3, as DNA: TGTGCCAGTAGCGGCGGACTGGATGAGCAGTTCTTC.

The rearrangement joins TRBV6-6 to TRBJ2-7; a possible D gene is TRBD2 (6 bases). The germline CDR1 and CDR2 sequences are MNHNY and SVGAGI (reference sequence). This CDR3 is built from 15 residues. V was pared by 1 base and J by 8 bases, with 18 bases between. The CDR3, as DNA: TGTGCCAGCAGTTACTTATCCGATGGGCGGGGCCAGCAGTACTTC. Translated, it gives CASSYLSDGRGQQYF.

In DNA form, the CDR3 reads TGTGCCAGCAGCCAGACAGACAGAGATACGCAGTATTTT. Protein sequence: CASSQTDRDTQYF. The genes are TRBV7-6 and TRBJ2-3, with D possibly matching TRBD1 (5 bases). The CDR3 runs 13 residues. Germline V gives CDR1 SGHVS, CDR2 FNYEAQ. Trimming pared 5 bases from V and 5 bases from J, leaving 11 bases between.

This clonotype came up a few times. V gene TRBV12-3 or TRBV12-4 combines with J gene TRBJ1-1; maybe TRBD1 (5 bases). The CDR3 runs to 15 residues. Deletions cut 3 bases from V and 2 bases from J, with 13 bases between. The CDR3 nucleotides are TGTGCCAGCAGTTTGACTGGGGCAAGAAACACTGAAGCTTTCTTT. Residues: CASSLTGARNTEAFF.

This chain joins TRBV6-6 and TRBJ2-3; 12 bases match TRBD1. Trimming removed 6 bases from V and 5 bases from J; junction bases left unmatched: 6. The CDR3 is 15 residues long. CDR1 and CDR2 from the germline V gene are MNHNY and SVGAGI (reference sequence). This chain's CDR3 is CASRSGQGAGDTQYF. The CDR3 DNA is TGTGCCAGCAGATCGGGACAGGGGGCTGGAGATACGCAGTATTTT.

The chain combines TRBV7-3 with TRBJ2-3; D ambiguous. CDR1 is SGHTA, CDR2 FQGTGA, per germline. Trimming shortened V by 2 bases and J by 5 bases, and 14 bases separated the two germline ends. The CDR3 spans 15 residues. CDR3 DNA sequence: TGTGCCAGCAGCTTAGGGCATTCATCAGGAGATACGCAGTATTTT. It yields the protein CASSLGHSSGDTQYF.

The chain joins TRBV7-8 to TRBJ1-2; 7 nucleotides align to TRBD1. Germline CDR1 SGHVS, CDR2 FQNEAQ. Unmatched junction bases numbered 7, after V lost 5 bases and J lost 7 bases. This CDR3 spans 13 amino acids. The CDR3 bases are TGTGCCAGCAGCCCAGGGGGGTTTGGTGGCTACACCTTC. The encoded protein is CASSPGGFGGYTF.

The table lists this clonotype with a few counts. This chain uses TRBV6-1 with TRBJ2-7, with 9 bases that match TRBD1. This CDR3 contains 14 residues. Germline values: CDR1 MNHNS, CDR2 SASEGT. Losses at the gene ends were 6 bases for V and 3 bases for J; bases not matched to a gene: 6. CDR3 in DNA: TGTGCCAGCAGGGCCGGGACAGGGCTCTACGAGCAGTACTTC. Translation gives CASRAGTGLYEQYF.

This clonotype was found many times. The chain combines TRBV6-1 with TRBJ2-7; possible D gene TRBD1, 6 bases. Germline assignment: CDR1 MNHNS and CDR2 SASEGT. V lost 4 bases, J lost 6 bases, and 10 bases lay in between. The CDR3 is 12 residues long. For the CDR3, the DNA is TGTGCCAGCAGTGGGCAGGGGAGCGAGCAGTACTTC. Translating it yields CASSGQGSEQYF.

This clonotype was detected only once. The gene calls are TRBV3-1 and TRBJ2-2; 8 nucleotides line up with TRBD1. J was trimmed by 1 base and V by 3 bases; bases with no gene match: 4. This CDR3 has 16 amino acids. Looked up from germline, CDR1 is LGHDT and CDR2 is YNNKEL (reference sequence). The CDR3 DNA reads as TGTGCCAGCAGCCATTACGGACAGGGGAACACCGGGGAGCTGTTTTTT. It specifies CASSHYGQGNTGELFF.

The CDR3 nucleotides read TGTGCCATCAGTGAAAGACAGGGGAGGGAATCACCCCTCCACTTT. The encoded protein is CAISERQGRESPLHF. V is TRBV10-3 and J is TRBJ1-6; 8 nucleotides line up with TRBD1. V trimming: 3 bases; J trimming: 10 bases; junction bases outside the gene matches: 8. CDR3 size: 15 residues. CDR1 ENHRY and CDR2 SYGVKD come from the germline V gene.

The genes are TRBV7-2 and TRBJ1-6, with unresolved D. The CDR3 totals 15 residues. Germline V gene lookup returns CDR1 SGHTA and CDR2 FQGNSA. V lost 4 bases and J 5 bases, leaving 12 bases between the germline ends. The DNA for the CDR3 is TGTGCCAGCAGCTCCCGCCTGGGGAATAATTCACCCCTCCACTTT. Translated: CASSSRLGNNSPLHF.

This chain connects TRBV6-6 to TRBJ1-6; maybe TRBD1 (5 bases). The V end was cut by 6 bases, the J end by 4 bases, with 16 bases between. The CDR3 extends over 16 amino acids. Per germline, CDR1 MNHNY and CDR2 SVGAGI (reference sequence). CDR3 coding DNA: TGTGCCAGCAGACCCGACAGAACGGAGTATAATTCACCCCTCCACTTT. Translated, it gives CASRPDRTEYNSPLHF.

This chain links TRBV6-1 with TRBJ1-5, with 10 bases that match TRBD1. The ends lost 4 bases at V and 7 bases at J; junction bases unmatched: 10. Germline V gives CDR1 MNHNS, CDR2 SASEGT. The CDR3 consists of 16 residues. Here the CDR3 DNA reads TGTGCCAGCAGTGGACCTGACAGGGGGCTTACACAGCCCCAGCATTTT. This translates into CASSGPDRGLTQPQHF.

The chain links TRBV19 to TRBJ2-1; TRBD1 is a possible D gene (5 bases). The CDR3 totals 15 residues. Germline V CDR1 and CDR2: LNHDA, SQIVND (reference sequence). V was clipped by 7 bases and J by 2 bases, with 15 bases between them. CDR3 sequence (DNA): TGTGCCAGTACCGAACAGGCGGTTACCTACAATGAGCAGTTCTTC. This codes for CASTEQAVTYNEQFF.

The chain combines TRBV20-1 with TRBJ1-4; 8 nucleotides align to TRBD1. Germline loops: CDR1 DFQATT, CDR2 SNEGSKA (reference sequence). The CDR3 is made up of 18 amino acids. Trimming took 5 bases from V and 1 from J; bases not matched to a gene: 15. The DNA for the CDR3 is TGCAGTGCTCATGAGCCCGCCGGGACAGGAATAACTAATGAAAAACTGTTTTTT. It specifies CSAHEPAGTGITNEKLFF.

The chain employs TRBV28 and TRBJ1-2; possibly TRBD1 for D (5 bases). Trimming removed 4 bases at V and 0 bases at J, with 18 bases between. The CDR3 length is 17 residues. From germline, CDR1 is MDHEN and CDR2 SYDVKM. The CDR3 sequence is CASSSPGRGVTNYGYTF. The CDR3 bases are TGTGCCAGCAGTTCCCCGGGGAGGGGCGTCACTAACTATGGCTACACCTTC.

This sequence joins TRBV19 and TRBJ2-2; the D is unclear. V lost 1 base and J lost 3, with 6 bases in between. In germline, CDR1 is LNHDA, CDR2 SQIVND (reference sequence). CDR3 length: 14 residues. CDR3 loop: CASSIGGYTGELFF. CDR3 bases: TGTGCCAGTAGTATAGGGGGATACACCGGGGAGCTGTTTTTT.

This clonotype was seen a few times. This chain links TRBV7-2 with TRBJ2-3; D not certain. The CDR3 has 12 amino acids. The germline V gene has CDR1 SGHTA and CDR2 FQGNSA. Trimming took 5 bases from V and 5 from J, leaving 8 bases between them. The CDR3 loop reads CASSPLKDTQYF. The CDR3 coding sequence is TGTGCCAGCAGCCCACTGAAAGATACGCAGTATTTT. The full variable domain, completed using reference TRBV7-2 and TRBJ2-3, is GAGVSQSPSNKVTEKGKDVELRCDPISGHTALYWYRQSLGQGLEFLIYFQGNSAPDKSGLPSDRFSAERTGGSVSTLTIQRTQQEDSAVYLCASSPLKDTQYFGPGTRLTVL.